The rows below give T cell receptor beta chains drawn from one sample of a study of regulatory T cells in long-lasting Graves disease. MiXCR, applied by TCRdb to the multiplex PCR reads, yields one record per CDR3 protein. The data contain about 340,000 distinct CDR3 sequences, 15% to 20% of them singletons. Material: peripheral blood mononuclear cells (PBMCs), obtained when the disease was refractory, from a patient treated with antithyroid drugs. The source is a female donor with Graves disease. CDR3s include the opening cysteine and the closing phenylalanine or tryptophan. Fields, in order: J gene, clone size, V gene, D gene, CDR3 DNA, CDR3 protein. The D gene is left open where the match is weak. Clone size is given for some rows only: seen once, a few or many times, or a class if the clone is expanded.

j_call: TRBJ2-2
clone_size: many
v_call: TRBV28
d_call: TRBD1
cdr3_nt: TGTGCCAGCAGTTTACCCTCGGGGACAGGGGGCCGTACCGGGGAGCTGTTTTTT
cdr3_aa: CASSLPSGTGGRTGELFF

j_call: TRBJ2-5
clone_size: many
v_call: TRBV20-1
d_call: TRBD2
cdr3_nt: TGCAGTGCTGGTTCGACTAGCGGGGGCCAAGAGACCCAGTACTTC
cdr3_aa: CSAGSTSGGQETQYF

j_call: TRBJ2-6
clone_size: .
v_call: TRBV12-3/TRBV12-4
d_call: .
cdr3_nt: TGTGCCAGCCGGACCGAACGCTTCTCTGGGGCCAACGTCCTGACTTTC
cdr3_aa: CASRTERFSGANVLTF

j_call: TRBJ1-5
clone_size: few
v_call: TRBV5-6
d_call: .
cdr3_nt: TGTGCCAGCAGCTCCGGGGAGCGGAGCAATCAGCCCCAGCATTTT
cdr3_aa: CASSSGERSNQPQHF

j_call: TRBJ1-2
clone_size: few
v_call: TRBV19
d_call: .
cdr3_nt: TGTGCCAGTACGTTTGGGACCCTACCAGGCTACACCTTC
cdr3_aa: CASTFGTLPGYTF

j_call: TRBJ1-3
clone_size: .
v_call: TRBV5-1
d_call: TRBD1
cdr3_nt: TGCGCCAGCTCGACAGGGACGAGCTCTGGAAACACCATATATTTT
cdr3_aa: CASSTGTSSGNTIYF

j_call: TRBJ1-2
clone_size: many
v_call: TRBV12-5
d_call: .
cdr3_nt: TGTGCTAGTGGTTTGGTACCCGGAGCCGGTGCGTCATATGGCTACACCTTC
cdr3_aa: CASGLVPGAGASYGYTF

j_call: TRBJ1-2
clone_size: .
v_call: TRBV5-5
d_call: TRBD1
cdr3_nt: TGTGCCAGCGCTCCCGTGGGACCGGGACAGGGGTTTCGCAACTATGGCTACACCTTC
cdr3_aa: CASAPVGPGQGFRNYGYTF

j_call: TRBJ1-2
clone_size: .
v_call: TRBV4-1
d_call: .
cdr3_nt: TGCGCCAGCAGCCAAGATGAGGGACGGGCAGGTTCGTTCTATGGCTACACCTTC
cdr3_aa: CASSQDEGRAGSFYGYTF

j_call: TRBJ1-5
clone_size: many
v_call: TRBV6-2/TRBV6-3
d_call: .
cdr3_nt: TGTGCCAGCAGTGGTGTGGCATTGAGCAATCAGCCCCAGCATTTT
cdr3_aa: CASSGVALSNQPQHF

j_call: TRBJ1-2
clone_size: many
v_call: TRBV29-1
d_call: .
cdr3_nt: TGCAGCGTTGAGACAAGGGGACCATCCTATGGCTACACCTTC
cdr3_aa: CSVETRGPSYGYTF

j_call: TRBJ2-5
clone_size: many
v_call: TRBV6-2/TRBV6-3
d_call: .
cdr3_nt: TGTGCCAGCAGTTACGGCCTCCAAGAGACCCAGTACTTC
cdr3_aa: CASSYGLQETQYF

j_call: TRBJ2-3
clone_size: .
v_call: TRBV12-3/TRBV12-4
d_call: TRBD1
cdr3_nt: TGTGCCAGCAGTTTAGCGGGGACAGTCACAGATACGCAGTATTTT
cdr3_aa: CASSLAGTVTDTQYF

j_call: TRBJ1-5
clone_size: many
v_call: TRBV6-1
d_call: .
cdr3_nt: TGTGCCAGCAGCGCCGGGACACACAATCAGCCCCAGCATTTT
cdr3_aa: CASSAGTHNQPQHF

j_call: TRBJ2-1
clone_size: .
v_call: TRBV11-3
d_call: TRBD2
cdr3_nt: TGTGCCAGCAGCTCCCACCGGGGACTAGCGATCAATGAGCAGTTCTTC
cdr3_aa: CASSSHRGLAINEQFF

j_call: TRBJ1-1
clone_size: many
v_call: TRBV7-8
d_call: .
cdr3_nt: TGTGCCAGCAGCGCTTACACTGAAGCTTTCTTT
cdr3_aa: CASSAYTEAFF

j_call: TRBJ1-1
clone_size: many
v_call: TRBV29-1
d_call: .
cdr3_nt: TGCAGCGTGAAGAGGGGGGGTAAGGGTGAAGCTTTCTTT
cdr3_aa: CSVKRGGKGEAFF

j_call: TRBJ2-2
clone_size: .
v_call: TRBV14
d_call: TRBD1
cdr3_nt: TGTGCCAGCAGCTCGTCGACAGGGTCCTACGAAAGGAACACCGGGGAGCTGTTTTTT
cdr3_aa: CASSSSTGSYERNTGELFF

j_call: TRBJ1-2
clone_size: few
v_call: TRBV10-3
d_call: .
cdr3_nt: TGTGCCATCAGTGAGGGGGCCACTTCTAACTATGGCTACACCTTC
cdr3_aa: CAISEGATSNYGYTF

j_call: TRBJ1-2
clone_size: .
v_call: TRBV5-1
d_call: .
cdr3_nt: TGCGCCAGCAGCTTGGAAGATTTCCTCAACTATGGCTACACCTTC
cdr3_aa: CASSLEDFLNYGYTF

j_call: TRBJ1-1
clone_size: many
v_call: TRBV18
d_call: .
cdr3_nt: TGTGCCAGCTCGCTGGACAGCGCCCTGAACACTGAAGCTTTCTTT
cdr3_aa: CASSLDSALNTEAFF

j_call: TRBJ1-2
clone_size: many
v_call: TRBV15
d_call: TRBD1
cdr3_nt: TGTGCCACCAGCATATACAGGGGAATGGTGTATGGCTACACCTTC
cdr3_aa: CATSIYRGMVYGYTF

j_call: TRBJ1-1
clone_size: .
v_call: TRBV5-4
d_call: .
cdr3_nt: TGTGCCAGCAGCTTGGACTGGGTCGGGGGAGCTTTCTTT
cdr3_aa: CASSLDWVGGAFF

j_call: TRBJ2-3
clone_size: once
v_call: TRBV12-3/TRBV12-4
d_call: TRBD2
cdr3_nt: TGTGCCAGCAGTCCCGGACTAGCGGGGGGAAAGACGCAGTATTTT
cdr3_aa: CASSPGLAGGKTQYF

j_call: TRBJ1-6
clone_size: few
v_call: TRBV7-2
d_call: TRBD1
cdr3_nt: TGTGCCAGCAGCGACGGACAGGGGAATAATTCACCCCTCCACTTT
cdr3_aa: CASSDGQGNNSPLHF

j_call: TRBJ1-1
clone_size: few
v_call: TRBV3-1
d_call: .
cdr3_nt: TGTGCCAGCAGCCAAGACCCGGGGATGAACACTGAAGCTTTCTTT
cdr3_aa: CASSQDPGMNTEAFF

j_call: TRBJ1-1
clone_size: .
v_call: TRBV9
d_call: TRBD1
cdr3_nt: TGTGCCAGCAGCGCCCTGGGACACAGGGGCACTGAAGCTTTCTTT
cdr3_aa: CASSALGHRGTEAFF

j_call: TRBJ2-7
clone_size: once
v_call: TRBV6-1
d_call: .
cdr3_nt: TGTGCCAGCAGTCCTGCTACAGCAGGGTACGAGCAGTACTTC
cdr3_aa: CASSPATAGYEQYF

j_call: TRBJ1-1
clone_size: .
v_call: TRBV5-6
d_call: TRBD1
cdr3_nt: TGTGTCAGCAGCTTAGGGACAGGGAACACTGAAGCTTTCTTT
cdr3_aa: CVSSLGTGNTEAFF

j_call: TRBJ1-4
clone_size: few
v_call: TRBV20-1
d_call: .
cdr3_nt: TGCAGTGCTAGAGATCTGGGGTCCTCAACTAATGAAAAACTGTTTTTT
cdr3_aa: CSARDLGSSTNEKLFF

j_call: TRBJ1-5
clone_size: .
v_call: TRBV6-1
d_call: .
cdr3_nt: TGTGCCGCCTCCTTCTATAGCAATCAGCCCCAGCATTTT
cdr3_aa: CAASFYSNQPQHF

j_call: TRBJ1-6
clone_size: many
v_call: TRBV5-1
d_call: TRBD1
cdr3_nt: TGCGCCAGCAGCCTAACCGGGACAGGGAGGCTTCCCCTCCACTTT
cdr3_aa: CASSLTGTGRLPLHF

j_call: TRBJ2-7
clone_size: many
v_call: TRBV13
d_call: .
cdr3_nt: TGTGCCAGCAGCCCTTGGGGTGAGGGTTCGGGCGACGAGCAGTACTTC
cdr3_aa: CASSPWGEGSGDEQYF

j_call: TRBJ2-3
clone_size: .
v_call: TRBV5-4
d_call: TRBD2
cdr3_nt: TGTGCCAGCCGGACTAGTTTTACAGATACGCAGTATTTT
cdr3_aa: CASRTSFTDTQYF

j_call: TRBJ1-6
clone_size: few
v_call: TRBV19
d_call: .
cdr3_nt: TGTGCCAGTAGTATACCTGGGTTAAATTCACCCCTCCACTTT
cdr3_aa: CASSIPGLNSPLHF

j_call: TRBJ2-2
clone_size: .
v_call: TRBV27
d_call: .
cdr3_nt: TGTGCCAGCAGTTTATCGGCAGGGTCGGCCGGGGAGCTGTTTTTT
cdr3_aa: CASSLSAGSAGELFF

j_call: TRBJ2-7
clone_size: few
v_call: TRBV27
d_call: .
cdr3_nt: TGTGCCAGCAGTTTAGGACAGGACTACTACGAGCAGTACTTC
cdr3_aa: CASSLGQDYYEQYF

j_call: TRBJ1-2
clone_size: few
v_call: TRBV6-1
d_call: TRBD1
cdr3_nt: TGTGCCAGCAGTCCCGACCCCAGGGACAGGGTACCGAACTATGGCTACACCTTC
cdr3_aa: CASSPDPRDRVPNYGYTF

j_call: TRBJ2-7
clone_size: many
v_call: TRBV30
d_call: TRBD1
cdr3_nt: TGTGCCTGGAGTAGGACAGGGATGTACGAGCAGTACTTC
cdr3_aa: CAWSRTGMYEQYF

j_call: TRBJ2-7
clone_size: .
v_call: TRBV5-1
d_call: TRBD2
cdr3_nt: TGCGCCAGCAGCTGGGGGGGGACCCGGAGTTACGAGCAGTACTTC
cdr3_aa: CASSWGGTRSYEQYF

j_call: TRBJ1-1
clone_size: .
v_call: TRBV2
d_call: .
cdr3_nt: TGTGCCAGCAGCTACGGGGGAGGCGAAGCTTTCTTT
cdr3_aa: CASSYGGGEAFF